This entry lists 30 T cell receptor beta chains sequenced from one sample in a study of blood T cell repertoires in COVID-19. The table came from immunoSEQ multiplex PCR; TCRdb's copy has only in-frame clones and leaves some out. The data show more than 150,000 clones, with roughly 87% seen just once and about 2.2% held by the top ten. What was sequenced was PBMCs or T cells enriched from blood (not recorded which). The receptor source for this set is a woman in her twenties or thirties who had recovered from COVID-19.

V is TRBV3-1 (or the pseudogene TRBV3-2) and J is TRBJ2-6; D ambiguous. The CDR3 extends over 12 amino acids. Trimming stripped 0 bases from V and 16 bases from J, with 10 bases between. The germline V gene has CDR1 LGHDT and CDR2 YNNKEL (reference sequence). CDR3 region: CASSQESIGLTF. The CDR3 coding sequence is TGTGCCAGCAGCCAAGAAAGCATTGGTCTGACTTTC.

The CDR3 loop reads CASSLDPGNYGYTF. In nucleotides, the CDR3 is TGCGCCAGCAGCTTGGACCCAGGGAACTATGGCTACACCTTC. The chain employs TRBV5-1 and TRBJ1-2, with TRBD1 as a possible D gene (5 bases). The CDR3 has 14 amino acids. Trimming left V 0 bases short and J 2 bases short, with 8 bases between. CDR1 and CDR2 (germline): SGHRS, YFSETQ.

V and J are TRBV7-3 and TRBJ2-1; 11 bases align to TRBD2. V was clipped by 5 bases and J by 0 bases; unmatched bases: 6. Looked up from germline, CDR1 is SGHTA and CDR2 is FQGTGA. This CDR3 comprises 17 residues. Here the CDR3 reads CASSVAGGFSSYNEQFF. The CDR3 DNA reads TGTGCCAGCAGCGTAGCGGGGGGGTTTAGCTCCTACAATGAGCAGTTCTTC. The entire variable domain, with the rest obtained from reference TRBV7-3 and TRBJ2-1, is as follows: GAGVSQTPSNKVTEKGKYVELRCDPISGHTALYWYRQSLGQGPEFLIYFQGTGAADDSGLPNDRFFAVRPEGSVSTLKIQRTERGDSAVYLCASSVAGGFSSYNEQFFGPGTRLTVL.

The genes are TRBV27 and TRBJ2-1; 13 bases map to TRBD2. The CDR3 has 15 residues. Germline values: CDR1 MNHEY, CDR2 SMNVEV (reference sequence). Unmatched junction bases numbered 0, after V lost 3 bases and J lost 4 bases. CDR3 DNA sequence: TGTGCCAGCAGTTTGACTAGCGGGGGGTACAATGAGCAGTTCTTC. The encoded protein is CASSLTSGGYNEQFF.

The rearrangement joins TRBV7-9 to TRBJ1-4; D remains ambiguous. V was shortened by 5 bases and J by 0 bases, with 10 bases between the two germline ends. Germline assignment: CDR1 SEHNR and CDR2 FQNEAQ (reference sequence). This CDR3 region has 15 residues. The CDR3 bases are TGTGCCAGCAGCCTTACGAGCACAACTAATGAAAAACTGTTTTTT. Its translation is CASSLTSTTNEKLFF.

This chain joins TRBV6-2 or TRBV6-3 and TRBJ2-5; the match to TRBD1 covers 9 bases. CDR1 is MNHEY and CDR2 is SVGEGT in the germline V gene. With V trimmed by 4 bases and J by 2 bases, 5 bases remained unmatched. There are 15 residues in the CDR3. Here the CDR3 reads CASSSPGQGQETQYF. The CDR3 coding sequence is TGTGCCAGCAGTTCTCCCGGACAGGGGCAAGAGACCCAGTACTTC.

About this clone: The same CDR3 is also encoded by other DNA sequences in this sample. The chain links TRBV6-1 to TRBJ1-5, with 8 nucleotides matching TRBD1. The CDR3 is 14 amino acids. J was trimmed by 5 bases and V by 3 bases; bases with no gene match: 3. Germline V CDR1 and CDR2: MNHNS, SASEGT. CDR3: CASSEGTGDQPQHF. Here the CDR3 DNA reads TGTGCCAGCAGTGAGGGGACAGGAGATCAGCCCCAGCATTTT.

The chain is built from TRBV7-2 and TRBJ2-5; TRBD2 might be the D (6 bases). The V gene lost 3 bases and the J gene lost 2 bases, with 7 bases spanning the gap. The germline V gene has CDR1 SGHTA and CDR2 FQGNSA. The CDR3 consists of 13 residues. The CDR3 DNA reads as TGTGCCAGCAGCTTCGGGGGACAAGAGACCCAGTACTTC. Its translation: CASSFGGQETQYF.

The genes are TRBV29-1 and TRBJ1-1; the D gene is possibly TRBD1 (6 bases). Germline V lookup: CDR1 SQVTM, CDR2 ANQGSEA. The CDR3 consists of 14 residues. V was cut by 0 bases and J by 4 bases, with 12 bases left in between. CDR3 in amino acids: CSVEDQGIVTEAFF. CDR3 coding DNA: TGCAGCGTTGAAGATCAGGGGATTGTCACTGAAGCTTTCTTT.

This chain uses TRBV28 with TRBJ1-5; D unclear. Germline values: CDR1 MDHEN, CDR2 SYDVKM. Trimming took off 8 bases at V and 4 bases at J, with 21 bases between the two ends. The CDR3 has 16 residues. CDR3 region: CASVRRVGPYNQPQHF. CDR3 DNA: TGTGCCAGCGTCCGGAGGGTAGGGCCCTATAATCAGCCCCAGCATTTT.

This clone was counted a few times. The chain links TRBV7-9 to TRBJ2-5, with a possible D match to TRBD2 (5 bases). Germline V gives CDR1 SEHNR, CDR2 FQNEAQ (reference sequence). The CDR3 runs to 16 residues. V was pared by 0 bases and J by 2 bases, with 13 bases between. The CDR3 loop reads CASSLAHRGPQETQYF. CDR3 bases: TGTGCCAGCAGCTTAGCGCACCGCGGGCCACAAGAGACCCAGTACTTC.

The chain carries TRBV25-1 and TRBJ1-6; 7 bases are a match to TRBD1. V trimming: 4 bases; J trimming: 7 bases; junction bases outside the gene matches: 13. The germline CDR1 and CDR2 sequences are MGHDK and SYGVNS. The CDR3 is 17 residues long. This CDR3 is CASSGQTGQADNSPLHF. The CDR3 coding sequence is TGTGCCAGCAGTGGTCAAACTGGACAGGCGGACAATTCACCCCTCCACTTT.

This CDR3 reads CASSGEGGAYEQYF. DNA for the CDR3: TGTGCCAGCAGCGGGGAGGGCGGGGCCTACGAGCAGTACTTC. This rearrangement joins TRBV9 to TRBJ2-7; 7 bases match TRBD2. Looked up from germline, CDR1 is SGDLS and CDR2 is YYNGEE. Trimming at V came to 3 bases and at J to 2 bases, leaving 5 bases not matched to a gene. The CDR3 runs to 14 residues.

J is TRBJ2-1 and V is TRBV5-1; TRBD2 matches at 8 bases. The CDR3 covers 15 residues. Germline loops: CDR1 SGHRS, CDR2 YFSETQ. V was pared by 0 bases and J by 4 bases, with 3 bases of the junction left unmatched. CDR3 loop: CASSLELAGYNEQFF. The CDR3 DNA sequence: TGCGCCAGCAGCTTGGAGCTAGCGGGTTACAATGAGCAGTTCTTC. The full variable domain, with the rest looked up from reference TRBV5-1 and TRBJ2-1, is KAGVTQTPRYLIKTRGQQVTLSCSPISGHRSVSWYQQTPGQGLQFLFEYFSETQRNKGNFPGRFSGRQFSNSRSEMNVSTLELGDSALYLCASSLELAGYNEQFFGPGTRLTVL.

This clone was seen a single time. The V call is TRBV7-9, the J call TRBJ1-1; 7 bases match TRBD1. Unmatched junction bases numbered 9, after V lost 5 bases and J lost 3 bases. There are 15 residues in the CDR3. Germline values: CDR1 SEHNR, CDR2 FQNEAQ (reference sequence). The CDR3 DNA reads as TGTGCCAGCAGCGAGGGGGACAGAAAATACACTGAAGCTTTCTTT. It is translated as CASSEGDRKYTEAFF.

V usage is TRBV14 and J usage is TRBJ2-7, with unresolved D. Trimming pared 2 bases from V and 4 bases from J, leaving 3 bases between. Germline CDR1 reads SGHDN; CDR2 reads FVKESK. This CDR3 is 11 amino acids long. CDR3 protein: CASSQSYEQYF. As DNA, the CDR3 is TGTGCCAGCAGCCAATCATACGAGCAGTACTTC.

This clone was picked up a small number of times. The chain uses TRBV2 and TRBJ1-1; D possibly corresponds to TRBD1 (5 bases). V was trimmed by 2 bases and J by 0 bases, leaving 13 bases between them. The length of the CDR3 is 16 residues. Germline V gives CDR1 SNHLY, CDR2 FYNNEI. CDR3 nucleotides: TGTGCCAGCAGTGAATTGGGGGGGTATGTGAACACTGAAGCTTTCTTT. This encodes CASSELGGYVNTEAFF.

The CDR3 reads CASSQEEIQETQYF. DNA of the CDR3: TGTGCCAGCAGCCAAGAAGAGATTCAAGAGACCCAGTACTTC. This chain links TRBV3-1 (or the pseudogene TRBV3-2) with TRBJ2-5; D is uncertain. The CDR3 is made up of 14 amino acids. V was pared by 0 bases and J by 2 bases, with 7 bases between. Germline V lookup: CDR1 LGHDT, CDR2 YNNKEL (reference sequence).

CDR3 sequence reads: CASSVSLGTEAFF. The CDR3 DNA is TGTGCCAGCAGCGTAAGTCTAGGCACTGAAGCTTTCTTT. The rearrangement uses TRBV7-9 and TRBJ1-1, with no clear D. This CDR3 has 13 residues. The ends were cut back, 5 bases at V and 4 bases at J, with 11 bases in the middle. Germline CDR1 SEHNR, CDR2 FQNEAQ (reference sequence).

The chain has TRBV14 and TRBJ2-1, with TRBD2 matching over 10 bases. V dropped 0 bases and J dropped 4; count of bases not matched to a gene: 6. In germline, CDR1 is SGHDN, CDR2 FVKESK. CDR3 size: 17 residues. The CDR3 DNA sequence: TGTGCCAGCAGCCAAGATCTAGCTAGCGGGAGTTACAATGAGCAGTTCTTC. Protein sequence: CASSQDLASGSYNEQFF.

This chain connects TRBV19 to TRBJ1-6; D unclear. The V end was cut by 5 bases, the J end by 4 bases, with 21 bases between. There are 18 residues in the CDR3. Per the germline V gene, CDR1 is LNHDA and CDR2 is SQIVND (reference sequence). The CDR3 DNA reads as TGTGCCAGTAGTTCCGTCGGTGGGGTAGCGTCGTATAATTCACCCCTCCACTTT. Its translation: CASSSVGGVASYNSPLHF.

V and J are TRBV3-1 (or the pseudogene TRBV3-2) and TRBJ2-1, with TRBD2 matching 9 bases. Trimming took 5 bases from V and 15 from J; bases not matched to a gene: 5. Per the germline V gene, CDR1 is LGHDT and CDR2 is YNNKEL (reference sequence). The CDR3 covers 11 residues. CDR3 in amino acids: CASSSGLAPFF. The CDR3 DNA sequence: TGTGCCAGCAGCTCGGGACTAGCCCCGTTCTTC.

The chain combines TRBV5-6 with TRBJ1-5; D gene uncertain. CDR1 is SGHDT, CDR2 YYEEEE, per germline. Trimming cost V 4 bases and J 4 bases, with 9 bases left between them. The CDR3 extends over 13 amino acids. CDR3 nucleotides: TGTGCCAGCAGCACCGGGATTAATCAGCCCCAGCATTTT. Translation: CASSTGINQPQHF.

By sample fraction, this clone is medium-sized. The V call is TRBV7-6, the J call TRBJ1-2; D possibly corresponds to TRBD1 (5 bases). V lost 5 bases and J lost 8, with 21 bases in between. The CDR3 sequence is 15 residues long. Germline CDR1 SGHVS, CDR2 FNYEAQ. The CDR3 loop is CASSQTPAGGEGYTF. For the CDR3, the DNA is TGTGCCAGCAGCCAAACCCCCGCCGGGGGTGAAGGCTACACCTTC.

The chain recombines TRBV2 with TRBJ2-5; TRBD1 matches 8 bases. Trimming at V came to 5 bases and at J to 5 bases, leaving 7 bases not matched to a gene. The CDR3 has 14 residues. The germline V gene encodes CDR1 SNHLY and CDR2 FYNNEI. The CDR3 sequence: CASSRWTGSETQYF. DNA for the CDR3: TGTGCCAGCAGTCGTTGGACAGGGTCCGAGACCCAGTACTTC.

The genes are TRBV19 and TRBJ1-4, with D possibly matching TRBD1 (5 bases). The CDR3 length is 15 residues. Trimming stripped 6 bases from V and 4 bases from J, with 15 bases between. Germline V gene data show CDR1 as LNHDA and CDR2 as SQIVND (reference sequence). CDR3: CASRDHRSINEKLFF. CDR3 in DNA: TGTGCCAGTAGAGACCACAGGTCCATTAATGAAAAACTGTTTTTT.

This clone showed up just once. This rearrangement joins TRBV11-3 to TRBJ1-2, with TRBD1 matching over 9 bases. This CDR3 has 14 amino acids. With V trimmed by 2 bases and J by 8 bases, 6 bases remained unmatched. The germline V gene has CDR1 SGHNT and CDR2 YENEEA. The CDR3 loop is CASSLRTGDRGYTF. The DNA for the CDR3 is TGTGCCAGCAGCTTAAGGACAGGGGACCGGGGCTACACCTTC.

The chain couples TRBV9 to TRBJ1-1; D gene uncertain. Germline-derived CDR1 and CDR2 are SGDLS and YYNGEE. There are 14 residues in the CDR3. Trimming stripped 0 bases from V and 4 bases from J, with 10 bases between. CDR3: CASSVGQVGTEAFF. For the CDR3, the DNA is TGTGCCAGCAGCGTAGGGCAGGTGGGCACTGAAGCTTTCTTT. Complete variable domain (other parts from reference TRBV9 and TRBJ1-1): DSGVTQTPKHLITATGQRVTLRCSPRSGDLSVYWYQQSLDQGLQFLIQYYNGEERAKGNILERFSAQQFPDLHSELNLSSLELGDSALYFCASSVGQVGTEAFFGQGTRLTVV.

The chain has TRBV5-1 and TRBJ2-3; TRBD2 aligns across 10 bases. Per germline, CDR1 SGHRS and CDR2 YFSETQ. This CDR3 is 16 amino acids long. J lost 4 bases, V lost 5 bases, and 10 bases had no gene match. The CDR3 coding sequence is TGCGCCAGCAGTAAAGCAAGCGGGAGGGAGGCAGATACGCAGTATTTT. It codes for CASSKASGREADTQYF.

The chain employs TRBV7-6 and TRBJ2-2; no clear D. The ends were cut back, 5 bases at V and 1 base at J, with 11 bases in the middle. The CDR3 has 15 residues. CDR1 is SGHVS, CDR2 FNYEAQ, per germline. The CDR3 nucleotides are TGTGCCAGCAGCCTCGACATTTTGAACACCGGGGAGCTGTTTTTT. As protein: CASSLDILNTGELFF.